This TCR beta chain was sequenced for a study of PD-1 blockade in classical Hodgkin lymphoma. Study-level information: Patients got intravenous nivolumab 3 mg/kg every 2 weeks. Study-level results: Unlike CD8+ TCR diversity, which did not rise significantly by C4D1, CD4+ TCR diversity did. Baseline TCR diversity was reportedly lower in newly diagnosed patients than in healthy donors. It was reported as lower still in relapsed/refractory patients. Some patients started nivolumab under 1 year after ASCT, and they were excluded.

A remark on this clone: The antigen remains undetermined.

Sequencing used immunoSEQ multiplex PCR; TCRdb keeps in-frame clones, though not all of them. The sample carries about 32,000 clones, about four fifths recorded once. Time point denoted: cycle 4 day 1 (C4D1), after less than seven weeks of nivolumab. Every one of the patients relapsed after autologous stem cell transplantation (brentuximab vedotin exposure was variable). Germline lookup yields CDR1 SEHNR and CDR2 FQNEAQ (reference sequence). The CDR3 has 11 amino acids. The V and J ends lost 1 base and 9 bases respectively, with 6 bases between them. The clonotype was recovered from a human donor with classical Hodgkin lymphoma. This chain links TRBV7-9 with TRBJ1-1; D is ambiguous. The material was peripheral blood mononuclear cells (PBMCs), obtained before the fourth cycle of nivolumab. The DNA for the CDR3 is TGTGCCAGCAGCTTAGGTACAAAAGCTTTCTTT. Translation gives CASSLGTKAFF.